The entry below gives a single T cell receptor beta chain sequence along with its context. The antigen is undetermined. The source of the sample is a study of CD8+ T cells in alopecia areata. For the study at large: Treatment comprised oral tofacitinib, 5 to 10 mg twice daily, in treated patients. Severity scoring for treated patients was based on the percentage of affected scalp area.

The sequencing template was cDNA reverse transcribed from extracted RNA. Assay used: immunoSEQ multiplex PCR; TCRdb lists only in-frame clones, some missing. The sample records 200,000 to 250,000 clones, around two fifths being singletons. Study findings and constraints: Greater clonality was observed in lesional scalp samples, especially alopecia totalis/universalis, versus normal scalp. For baseline CD8+ expansion, any link to response stays uncertain with one nonresponder.

The CDR3 is 15 amino acids. CDR1 SQVTM and CDR2 ANQGSEA come from the germline V gene. Unmatched junction bases numbered 6, after V lost 6 bases and J lost 2 bases. Treatment: oral pan-JAK inhibitor, 5-10 mg twice daily. This TCR derives from a human donor with alopecia areata. Here the sequenced sample was CD4+ T cells sorted from blood, taken at approximately week 36, from a patient treated with tofacitinib. The chain is built from TRBV29-1 and TRBJ2-6, with TRBD1 matching over 8 bases. The CDR3 sequence: CSVGTGGAGANVLTF. The CDR3 bases are TGCAGCGTGGGGACAGGCGGGGCTGGGGCCAACGTCCTGACTTTC.